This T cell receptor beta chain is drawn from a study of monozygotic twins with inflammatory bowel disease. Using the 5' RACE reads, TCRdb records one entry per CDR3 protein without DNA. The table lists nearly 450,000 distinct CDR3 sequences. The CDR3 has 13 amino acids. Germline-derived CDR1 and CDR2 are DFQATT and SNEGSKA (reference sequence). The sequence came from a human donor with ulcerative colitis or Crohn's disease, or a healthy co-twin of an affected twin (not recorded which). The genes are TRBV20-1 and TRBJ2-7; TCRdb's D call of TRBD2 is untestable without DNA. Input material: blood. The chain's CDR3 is CSAQGLVSYEQYF.